The next 21 T cell receptor beta chains were all read from a single sample in a study of glioma-infiltrating T cells after dendritic cell vaccination. The method was immunoSEQ multiplex PCR; TCRdb's version includes in-frame clones alone and lacks a portion of them. The repertoire holds 70,000 to 100,000 clones, with 75% to 90% as singletons. The sample's time point: after dendritic cell vaccination, including at tumor progression/relapse. The material sequenced was blood, taken after dendritic cell vaccination. These receptors originate from a human donor with glioblastoma.

CDR3 sequence: CASSLGQPYEQYF. The CDR3 nucleotides are TGTGCCAGCAGTTTGGGCCAACCCTACGAGCAGTACTTC. V and J are TRBV27 and TRBJ2-5; no definite D call. TRBJ2-7 matches the DNA end more closely, so the J call is doubtful. CDR3 size: 13 residues. Germline V gives CDR1 MNHEY, CDR2 SMNVEV (reference sequence).

The rearrangement uses TRBV11-1 and TRBJ2-1; maybe TRBD1 (5 bases). From germline, CDR1 is SGHAT and CDR2 FQDESV (reference sequence). The ends were cut back, 2 bases at V and 8 bases at J, with 13 bases in the middle. The CDR3 is 14 amino acids. The CDR3 region is CASSLTGTVDEQFF. CDR3 bases: TGTGCCAGCAGCTTAACAGGAACAGTGGATGAGCAGTTCTTC.

The V gene is TRBV5-1, the J gene TRBJ2-1; 8 positions agree with TRBD1. Looked up from germline, CDR1 is SGHRS and CDR2 is YFSETQ. With V trimmed by 5 bases and J by 6 bases, 7 bases remained unmatched. This CDR3 contains 14 residues. DNA for the CDR3: TGCGCCAGCAGTTCTGGGACAGGTAGCAATGAGCAGTTCTTC. It translates to CASSSGTGSNEQFF.

As for this clone: Other nucleotide sequences in the sample specify the same CDR3. This chain connects TRBV4-1 to TRBJ1-1; D gene unclear. Trimming shortened V by 0 bases and J by 5 bases, and 7 bases separated the two germline ends. Germline V lookup: CDR1 MGHRA, CDR2 YSYEKL. The CDR3 runs to 13 residues. Written as DNA, the CDR3 is TGCGCCAGCAGCCAAGACAGGAGGACTGAAGCTTTCTTT. Its protein product is CASSQDRRTEAFF.

The chain combines TRBV7-2 with TRBJ2-3, with D possibly being TRBD2 (8 bases). Deletions cut 5 bases from V and 0 bases from J, with 15 bases between. CDR1 is SGHTA and CDR2 is FQGNSA in the germline V gene. The CDR3 spans 16 residues. The CDR3 DNA sequence: TGTGCCAGCAGCCAGGGGGAGCGGGGGAGCACAGATACGCAGTATTTT. It codes for CASSQGERGSTDTQYF.

The chain employs TRBV9 and TRBJ1-2; the D is unclear. In germline, CDR1 is SGDLS, CDR2 YYNGEE. V was pared by 3 bases and J by 2 bases, with 11 bases between. The CDR3 length is 14 residues. CDR3 sequence (DNA): TGTGCCAGCAGCGCCTCGGAGGGAAACTATGGCTACACCTTC. It translates to CASSASEGNYGYTF.

The V and J genes are TRBV6-5 and TRBJ1-5; 7 bases are shared with TRBD1. CDR3 length: 13 amino acids. Germline values: CDR1 MNHEY, CDR2 SVGAGI. The trim removed 7 bases at V and 4 bases at J, leaving 4 bases unmatched. CDR3 sequence: CASMDRTNQPQHF. The CDR3 DNA is TGTGCCAGCATGGACAGGACAAATCAGCCCCAGCATTTT.

V and J are TRBV5-1 and TRBJ1-2, with 8 positions matching TRBD1. This CDR3 has 13 residues. Trimming removed 2 bases from V and 10 bases from J; junction bases left unmatched: 7. Per germline, CDR1 SGHRS and CDR2 YFSETQ. This chain's CDR3 is CASSFSDRESYTF. The CDR3 coding sequence is TGCGCCAGCAGCTTTTCGGACAGGGAATCCTACACCTTC. Combining the CDR3 with reference TRBV5-1 and TRBJ1-2 gives the whole variable domain KAGVTQTPRYLIKTRGQQVTLSCSPISGHRSVSWYQQTPGQGLQFLFEYFSETQRNKGNFPGRFSGRQFSNSRSEMNVSTLELGDSALYLCASSFSDRESYTFGSGTRLTVV.

The chain has TRBV19 and TRBJ1-1, with 7 bases matching TRBD1. Germline CDR1 LNHDA, CDR2 SQIVND (reference sequence). The V and J ends lost 5 bases and 6 bases, in that order; junction bases with no gene match: 9. This CDR3 has 14 residues. CDR3 residues: CASSATGVVAEAFF. The CDR3 nucleotides are TGTGCCAGTAGTGCTACAGGGGTGGTTGCTGAAGCTTTCTTT.

The chain joins TRBV5-1 to TRBJ1-4; D is undetermined. V lost 1 base to trimming and J lost 0 bases, with 10 bases between them. CDR1 is SGHRS, CDR2 YFSETQ, per germline. The CDR3 is made up of 16 amino acids. The DNA of the CDR3 is TGCGCCAGCAGCTTGACCCTGGACTCAACTAATGAAAAACTGTTTTTT. This gives the protein CASSLTLDSTNEKLFF.

The chain carries TRBV5-1 and TRBJ2-5; 13 bases align to TRBD2. CDR1 is SGHRS, CDR2 YFSETQ, per germline. The CDR3 totals 15 residues. V trimming: 0 bases; J trimming: 5 bases; junction bases outside the gene matches: 1. The CDR3 nucleotides are TGCGCCAGCAGCTTGGAGGGACTAGCGGGGGAGACCCAGTACTTC. It translates to CASSLEGLAGETQYF.

V and J are TRBV4-3 and TRBJ1-2, with a tentative D call TRBD1 (6 bases). The CDR3 covers 15 residues. Germline CDR1 reads LGHNA; CDR2 reads YSLEER. With 0 bases removed from V and 3 bases from J, the gap between germline ends came to 11 bases. The DNA of the CDR3 is TGCGCCAGCAGCCAAGATACAGGGAGCGACTATGGCTACACCTTC. Its translation is CASSQDTGSDYGYTF.

This clone came up a few times. The chain recombines TRBV19 with TRBJ1-4; TRBD1 agrees at 7 bases. V shed 2 bases and J 8 bases; nucleotides not matched to a gene: 14. CDR1 LNHDA and CDR2 SQIVND come from the germline V gene (reference sequence). The CDR3 is made up of 17 amino acids. CDR3: CASSISATGRVGEKLFF. The CDR3 DNA reads TGTGCCAGTAGTATAAGTGCGACAGGGCGCGTGGGCGAAAAACTGTTTTTT.

About this clone: At one end the junction does not follow the germline gene, possibly because of a read error. The chain combines TRBV7-7 with TRBJ2-1; 12 bases are a match to TRBD2. Germline CDR1 is SSHAT and CDR2 is FNYEAQ (reference sequence). The CDR3 runs to 18 residues. In nucleotides, the CDR3 is TGTGCTAGCAGCAAAAATCTAGCGGGGGGGAGCTCCTACAATGAGCAGTTCTTC. It specifies CASSKNLAGGSSYNEQFF.

The chain has TRBV5-4 and TRBJ1-2; D unclear. Germline V gives CDR1 SGHNT, CDR2 YYREEE (reference sequence). CDR3 length equals 15 residues. Trimming removed 4 bases at V and 3 bases at J, with 16 bases between. CDR3 protein: CASSTNGGYDYGYTF. The DNA of the CDR3 is TGTGCCAGCAGCACTAATGGAGGGTATGACTATGGCTACACCTTC.

The chain is built from TRBV29-1 and TRBJ2-6; no firm D call. The V gene's germline CDR1 is SQVTM and CDR2 ANQGSEA. The CDR3 contains 14 residues. Trimming left V 4 bases short and J 0 bases short, with 7 bases between. The CDR3 DNA reads as TGCAGCGTTGGTATCGGCTCTGGGGCCAACGTCCTGACTTTC. Protein sequence: CSVGIGSGANVLTF.

The V gene is TRBV10-3, the J gene TRBJ2-5; TRBD2 matches at 9 bases. The CDR3 is made up of 17 amino acids. V was clipped by 0 bases and J by 2 bases; unmatched bases: 7. Germline loops: CDR1 ENHRY, CDR2 SYGVKD. This chain's CDR3 is CAISESGVAGVQETQYF. CDR3 DNA sequence: TGTGCCATCAGTGAGTCAGGGGTAGCGGGGGTACAAGAGACCCAGTACTTC.

The chain recombines TRBV5-4 with TRBJ2-7; D ambiguous. V was shortened by 3 bases and J by 0 bases, with 10 bases between the two germline ends. CDR1 is SGHNT and CDR2 is YYREEE in the germline V gene (reference sequence). The CDR3 extends over 14 amino acids. In nucleotides, the CDR3 is TGTGCCAGCAGCTCTCGAGAGGTCTCCTACGAGCAGTACTTC. This encodes CASSSREVSYEQYF.

The V and J genes are TRBV19 and TRBJ2-3, with 14 bases matching TRBD2. V shed 9 bases and J 1 base; nucleotides not matched to a gene: 6. The CDR3 is 16 residues long. Per the germline V gene, CDR1 is LNHDA and CDR2 is SQIVND (reference sequence). The CDR3 protein is CASQGTSGGRTDTQYF. DNA of the CDR3: TGTGCCAGCCAGGGGACTAGCGGGGGCCGCACAGATACGCAGTATTTT. Combining the CDR3 with reference TRBV19 and TRBJ2-3 gives the whole variable domain DGGITQSPKYLFRKEGQNVTLSCEQNLNHDAMYWYRQDPGQGLRLIYYSQIVNDFQKGDIAEGYSVSREKKESFPLTVTSAQKNPTAFYLCASQGTSGGRTDTQYFGPGTRLTVL.

The chain recombines TRBV5-6 with TRBJ1-2; D possibly corresponds to TRBD1 (6 bases). With 4 bases removed from V and 3 bases from J, the gap between germline ends came to 13 bases. CDR3 length: 14 residues. Germline loops: CDR1 SGHDT, CDR2 YYEEEE. The CDR3 reads CASSPGVSDYGYTF. Here the CDR3 DNA reads TGTGCCAGCAGCCCAGGGGTGTCAGACTATGGCTACACCTTC.

The chain employs TRBV6-5 and TRBJ2-7, with 9 positions matching TRBD1. J was trimmed by 5 bases and V by 6 bases; bases with no gene match: 11. The CDR3 totals 15 residues. Germline V gene lookup returns CDR1 MNHEY and CDR2 SVGAGI. The CDR3 reads CASRIPGTGQDEQYF. CDR3 nucleotides: TGTGCCAGCAGAATCCCCGGGACAGGGCAGGACGAGCAGTACTTC.